This is a list of T cell receptor beta chains from one sample in a study of blood T cell repertoires in COVID-19. Generated by immunoSEQ multiplex PCR, the TCRdb table keeps only in-frame clones and is missing some. The sample lists 95,000 to 150,000 clones, 82% occurring once. The sample consisted of peripheral blood. These receptors were taken from a woman aged 70 to 79 with acute or convalescent COVID-19. Each CDR3 is given with its conserved first and last residue. Each record gives: CDR3 protein, clone size, J gene, V gene, CDR3 length. Expanded clones are given a class, and other clones once, few, many or no size at all.

CDR3 protein: CASSFKQFAGQGSQETQYF
clone size: once
J gene: TRBJ2-5
V gene: TRBV5-4
CDR3 length: 19

CDR3 protein: CASSPTGGRGQPQHF
clone size: .
J gene: TRBJ1-5
V gene: TRBV18
CDR3 length: 15

CDR3 protein: CASSPGGGETQYF
clone size: .
J gene: TRBJ2-5
V gene: TRBV5-4
CDR3 length: 13

CDR3 protein: CASSLEGAYSGNTIYF
clone size: .
J gene: TRBJ1-3
V gene: TRBV5-8
CDR3 length: 16

CDR3 protein: CASSYSRDRLNEKLFF
clone size: .
J gene: TRBJ1-4
V gene: TRBV6-5
CDR3 length: 16

CDR3 protein: CASRKQGQPQHF
clone size: .
J gene: TRBJ1-5
V gene: TRBV2
CDR3 length: 12

CDR3 protein: CASSPTTSVTGELFF
clone size: .
J gene: TRBJ2-2
V gene: TRBV6-6
CDR3 length: 15

CDR3 protein: CASREAWRGPYGYTF
clone size: .
J gene: TRBJ1-2
V gene: TRBV6-5
CDR3 length: 15

CDR3 protein: CASSPENRDILYF
clone size: .
J gene: TRBJ2-7
V gene: TRBV5-6
CDR3 length: 13

CDR3 protein: CASSYWRGLYEQYF
clone size: .
J gene: TRBJ2-7
V gene: TRBV6-2/TRBV6-3
CDR3 length: 14

CDR3 protein: CASSLASRTATNYGYTF
clone size: .
J gene: TRBJ1-2
V gene: TRBV5-1
CDR3 length: 17

CDR3 protein: CASLERVSTDTQYF
clone size: .
J gene: TRBJ2-3
V gene: TRBV2
CDR3 length: 14

CDR3 protein: CASSSRSGEGTEAFF
clone size: .
J gene: TRBJ1-1
V gene: TRBV11-3
CDR3 length: 15

CDR3 protein: CASSQATGMNTEAFF
clone size: .
J gene: TRBJ1-1
V gene: TRBV3-1/TRBV3-2
CDR3 length: 15

CDR3 protein: CASSPGTGSYGYTF
clone size: .
J gene: TRBJ1-2
V gene: TRBV11-3
CDR3 length: 14

CDR3 protein: CASSPGQGDNEQFF
clone size: .
J gene: TRBJ2-1
V gene: TRBV3-1/TRBV3-2
CDR3 length: 14

CDR3 protein: CASSPQGAGDQPQHF
clone size: .
J gene: TRBJ1-5
V gene: TRBV7-9
CDR3 length: 15

CDR3 protein: CASSLRMGQGGSPLHF
clone size: .
J gene: TRBJ1-6
V gene: TRBV7-9
CDR3 length: 16

CDR3 protein: CASSSRSYGYTF
clone size: .
J gene: TRBJ1-2
V gene: TRBV6-5
CDR3 length: 12

CDR3 protein: CASSFQDSSYEQYF
clone size: .
J gene: TRBJ2-7
V gene: TRBV12-1
CDR3 length: 14

CDR3 protein: CASSPGLAGRETQYF
clone size: .
J gene: TRBJ2-5
V gene: TRBV5-4
CDR3 length: 15

CDR3 protein: CASSFPGQSSYNEQFF
clone size: .
J gene: TRBJ2-1
V gene: TRBV7-9
CDR3 length: 16

CDR3 protein: CASRRGSSQALHF
clone size: .
J gene: TRBJ1-6
V gene: TRBV12-3/TRBV12-4
CDR3 length: 13

CDR3 protein: CASSQGTGGNSPLHF
clone size: .
J gene: TRBJ1-6
V gene: TRBV18
CDR3 length: 15

CDR3 protein: CASSLAVASGTNTGELFF
clone size: .
J gene: TRBJ2-2
V gene: TRBV5-1
CDR3 length: 18

CDR3 protein: CASSLGGEQPQHF
clone size: .
J gene: TRBJ1-5
V gene: TRBV11-2
CDR3 length: 13

CDR3 protein: CASSDGPGQHEKLFF
clone size: .
J gene: TRBJ1-4
V gene: TRBV6-4
CDR3 length: 15

CDR3 protein: CASSPSLGQKYQGTEAFF
clone size: .
J gene: TRBJ1-1
V gene: TRBV4-3
CDR3 length: 18

CDR3 protein: CASSEGQSMGEKLFF
clone size: few
J gene: TRBJ1-4
V gene: TRBV6-5
CDR3 length: 15

CDR3 protein: CASSIQGYGYTF
clone size: .
J gene: TRBJ1-2
V gene: TRBV2
CDR3 length: 12

CDR3 protein: CASSEYRDRAGNTIYF
clone size: .
J gene: TRBJ1-3
V gene: TRBV9
CDR3 length: 16

CDR3 protein: CASSSPGASNTEAFF
clone size: .
J gene: TRBJ1-1
V gene: TRBV6-5
CDR3 length: 15

CDR3 protein: CASSGLAGAYNEQFF
clone size: few
J gene: TRBJ2-1
V gene: TRBV2
CDR3 length: 15

CDR3 protein: CASSLDGNEQFF
clone size: .
J gene: TRBJ2-1
V gene: TRBV7-2
CDR3 length: 12

CDR3 protein: CASTPSVSYNEQFF
clone size: .
J gene: TRBJ2-1
V gene: TRBV5-6
CDR3 length: 14

CDR3 protein: CASMPGRDNYGYTF
clone size: .
J gene: TRBJ1-2
V gene: TRBV23-1
CDR3 length: 14

CDR3 protein: CASIPPGAGGSNQPQHF
clone size: .
J gene: TRBJ1-5
V gene: TRBV19
CDR3 length: 17

CDR3 protein: CASSSYSTNTGELFF
clone size: .
J gene: TRBJ2-2
V gene: TRBV5-8
CDR3 length: 15

CDR3 protein: CASSRNLPGGGWTGELFF
clone size: .
J gene: TRBJ2-2
V gene: TRBV4-3
CDR3 length: 18

CDR3 protein: CASRRDTEAFF
clone size: .
J gene: TRBJ1-1
V gene: TRBV7-9
CDR3 length: 11

CDR3 protein: CSTASNRDYGYTF
clone size: once
J gene: TRBJ1-2
V gene: TRBV29-1
CDR3 length: 13

CDR3 protein: CASSQETGRLYYGYTF
clone size: .
J gene: TRBJ1-2
V gene: TRBV3-1/TRBV3-2
CDR3 length: 16

CDR3 protein: CASSLTASTNEKLFF
clone size: .
J gene: TRBJ1-4
V gene: TRBV5-1
CDR3 length: 15

CDR3 protein: CASSVVPSGDTNTGELFF
clone size: .
J gene: TRBJ2-2
V gene: TRBV9
CDR3 length: 18

CDR3 protein: CASSLPIAVRDYGYTF
clone size: .
J gene: TRBJ1-2
V gene: TRBV7-2
CDR3 length: 16

CDR3 protein: CASSVSGGGAPDTQYF
clone size: few
J gene: TRBJ2-3
V gene: TRBV9
CDR3 length: 16

CDR3 protein: CATSDAGESANYGYTF
clone size: .
J gene: TRBJ1-2
V gene: TRBV24-1
CDR3 length: 16

CDR3 protein: CASSVGDNLYTEAFF
clone size: .
J gene: TRBJ1-1
V gene: TRBV2
CDR3 length: 15

CDR3 protein: CASRNRGTGKEGTEAFF
clone size: few
J gene: TRBJ1-1
V gene: TRBV19
CDR3 length: 17

CDR3 protein: CASSPMNTEAFF
clone size: .
J gene: TRBJ1-1
V gene: TRBV18
CDR3 length: 12

CDR3 protein: CASRTGIQGNEQFF
clone size: .
J gene: TRBJ2-1
V gene: TRBV11-3
CDR3 length: 14

CDR3 protein: CASTHSGGDYGYTF
clone size: .
J gene: TRBJ1-2
V gene: TRBV11-3
CDR3 length: 14

CDR3 protein: CASSPQTANYGYTF
clone size: .
J gene: TRBJ1-2
V gene: TRBV27
CDR3 length: 14

CDR3 protein: CASSEWGGAYNEQFF
clone size: .
J gene: TRBJ2-1
V gene: TRBV6-1
CDR3 length: 15

CDR3 protein: CASSLAVAGVAEKLFF
clone size: .
J gene: TRBJ1-4
V gene: TRBV5-6
CDR3 length: 16